Listed below are T cell receptor beta chains from one sample, sequenced in a study of CXCR3-negative and CXCR3-positive naive CD8 T cells. One entry per CDR3 protein, without DNA, is what TCRdb gives after re-calling the 5' RACE reads. Here the sample table reports approximately 40,000 distinct CDR3 sequences. Sequences were obtained from memory CD8+ T cells from blood. The receptors here all came from a human donor in good health. Some clones in this sample may be carry-over from other donors' samples. Each CDR3 is given with its conserved first and last residue. Fields, in order: CDR3 length, clone size, J gene, V gene, CDR3 protein. Rows give clone size only sometimes, using once, few, many, or a class for an expanded clone.

length: 14; size: .; J: TRBJ2-5; V: TRBV6-5; CDR3: CASSYTRYQETQYF
length: 14; size: .; J: TRBJ1-2; V: TRBV4-3; CDR3: CASSQAGEYYGYTF
length: 16; size: .; J: TRBJ1-6; V: TRBV11-2; CDR3: CASSRDRGSYNSPLHF
length: 12; size: .; J: TRBJ2-3; V: TRBV29-1; CDR3: CSAAGFPDTQYF
length: 15; size: .; J: TRBJ2-7; V: TRBV28; CDR3: CASSFSAGGPYEQYF
length: 18; size: .; J: TRBJ2-3; V: TRBV13; CDR3: CASSLRLAGVSSTDTQYF
length: 16; size: .; J: TRBJ1-1; V: TRBV9; CDR3: CASSVAPGQGATEAFF
length: 13; size: .; J: TRBJ2-1; V: TRBV6-5; CDR3: CASSYATYNEQFF
length: 14; size: .; J: TRBJ2-2; V: TRBV5-6; CDR3: CASSLVASYGELFF
length: 15; size: .; J: TRBJ2-2; V: TRBV28; CDR3: CASSFATGETGELFF
length: 15; size: .; J: TRBJ1-2; V: TRBV9; CDR3: CASSVGQWRNYGYTF
length: 13; size: .; J: TRBJ1-2; V: TRBV29-1; CDR3: CSVQGNFGDGYTF
length: 11; size: .; J: TRBJ1-1; V: TRBV25-1; CDR3: CASIEGTEAFF
length: 12; size: .; J: TRBJ2-2; V: TRBV7-9; CDR3: CASSWATGELFF
length: 18; size: .; J: TRBJ2-1; V: TRBV5-1; CDR3: CASSLVPPLSLRGNEQFF
length: 14; size: medium-sized; J: TRBJ2-6; V: TRBV6-4; CDR3: CASSPGTGANVLTF
length: 16; size: .; J: TRBJ2-5; V: TRBV7-9; CDR3: CASSLRTEGGQETQYF
length: 16; size: .; J: TRBJ2-7; V: TRBV6-6; CDR3: CASTPQPGQGAYEQYF
length: 11; size: .; J: TRBJ2-1; V: TRBV29-1; CDR3: CSVVKGDEQFF
length: 15; size: .; J: TRBJ2-2; V: TRBV5-1; CDR3: CASSGRRDGTGELFF
length: 22; size: .; J: TRBJ2-2; V: TRBV28; CDR3: CASSFHQRGARPGRWSTGELFF
length: 14; size: .; J: TRBJ1-1; V: TRBV2; CDR3: CASSEDEDREEAFF
length: 16; size: .; J: TRBJ2-5; V: TRBV4-3; CDR3: CASSQMQGTGAETQYF
length: 14; size: medium-sized; J: TRBJ2-7; V: TRBV5-1; CDR3: CASSPGQGWDEQYF
length: 14; size: .; J: TRBJ1-2; V: TRBV4-2; CDR3: CASSQDSPAYGYTF
length: 14; size: .; J: TRBJ1-1; V: TRBV7-9; CDR3: CASSLGSSYTEAFF
length: 14; size: .; J: TRBJ2-3; V: TRBV11-2; CDR3: CASSLRVGADTQYF
length: 15; size: .; J: TRBJ1-5; V: TRBV7-6; CDR3: CASSLAGSGNQPQHF
length: 13; size: .; J: TRBJ2-7; V: TRBV27; CDR3: CASSPDGNYEQYF
length: 13; size: .; J: TRBJ2-7; V: TRBV10-3; CDR3: CAISLDGSYEQYF
length: 14; size: .; J: TRBJ2-2; V: TRBV30; CDR3: CAWGADLYTGELFF
length: 17; size: .; J: TRBJ2-1; V: TRBV27; CDR3: CASSPTIPDLSYNEQFF
length: 14; size: .; J: TRBJ2-1; V: TRBV20-1; CDR3: CSASDGGGYNEQFF
length: 15; size: .; J: TRBJ1-3; V: TRBV20-1; CDR3: CSAELGSLPGNTIYF
length: 16; size: .; J: TRBJ2-1; V: TRBV15; CDR3: CATSRAGRTSYNEQFF